This TCR beta chain is from a study of T cells in women clearing cervical HPV infection. Profiling relied on immunoSEQ multiplex PCR, and the TCRdb table lists in-frame clones only, not all of them. Here the sample table reports tens of thousands of clones. General study points: CIN3+ cases had significantly higher TCR richness than controls; evenness did not differ.

The CDR3 loop spans 14 amino acids. V gave up 0 bases and J gave up 0 bases, with 6 bases separating them. In germline, CDR1 is SGDLS, CDR2 YYNGEE. Concerning this clone: As yet, its antigen is unknown. The CDR3 end falls 3 residues outside the read, so it is completed with the germline J gene.

The sequenced sample was blood buffy coat. This receptor was identified in a woman aged 18 to 75 with a cervical HPV16 infection that either progressed to CIN3+ or cleared (not recorded which). The chain combines TRBV9 with TRBJ1-1; possibly TRBD1 for D (5 bases). Incomplete CDR3 DNA: TGTGCCAGCAGCGTAGGAGGGGTGAACACTGAA. It yields the protein CASSVGGVNTE. The full CDR3 protein reads CASSVGGVNTEAFF.